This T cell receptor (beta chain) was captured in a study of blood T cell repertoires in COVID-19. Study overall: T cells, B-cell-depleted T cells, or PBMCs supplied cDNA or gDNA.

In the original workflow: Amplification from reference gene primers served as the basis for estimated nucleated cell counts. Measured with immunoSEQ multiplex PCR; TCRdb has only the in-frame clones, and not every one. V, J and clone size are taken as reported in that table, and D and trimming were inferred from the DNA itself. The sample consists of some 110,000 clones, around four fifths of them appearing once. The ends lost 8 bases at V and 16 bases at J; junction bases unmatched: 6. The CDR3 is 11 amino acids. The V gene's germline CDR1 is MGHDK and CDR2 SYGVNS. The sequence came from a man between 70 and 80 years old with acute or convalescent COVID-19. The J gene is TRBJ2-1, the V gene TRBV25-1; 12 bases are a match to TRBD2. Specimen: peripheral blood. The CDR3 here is CASASGGAQFF. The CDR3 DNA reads TGTGCCAGCGCTAGCGGGGGGGCCCAATTCTTC.